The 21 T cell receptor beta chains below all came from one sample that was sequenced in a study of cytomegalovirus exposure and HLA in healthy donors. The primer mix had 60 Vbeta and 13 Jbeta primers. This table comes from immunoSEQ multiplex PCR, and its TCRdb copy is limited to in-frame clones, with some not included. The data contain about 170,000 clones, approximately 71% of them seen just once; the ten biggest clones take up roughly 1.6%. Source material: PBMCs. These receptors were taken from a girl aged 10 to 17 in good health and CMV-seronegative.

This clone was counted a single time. CDR3 region: CSVVQGGTFLNTEAFF. The CDR3 region has the DNA TGCAGCGTTGTGCAGGGCGGGACCTTTCTGAACACTGAAGCTTTCTTT. The rearrangement joins TRBV29-1 to TRBJ1-1; the D gene is possibly TRBD1 (5 bases). Trimming stripped 4 bases from V and 0 bases from J, with 18 bases between. The CDR3 runs 16 residues. Germline V lookup: CDR1 SQVTM, CDR2 ANQGSEA. Complete variable domain (other parts from reference TRBV29-1 and TRBJ1-1): SAVISQKPSRDICQRGTSLTIQCQVDSQVTMMFWYRQQPGQSLTLIATANQGSEATYESGFVIDKFPISRPNLTFSTLTVSNMSPEDSSIYLCSVVQGGTFLNTEAFFGQGTRLTVV.

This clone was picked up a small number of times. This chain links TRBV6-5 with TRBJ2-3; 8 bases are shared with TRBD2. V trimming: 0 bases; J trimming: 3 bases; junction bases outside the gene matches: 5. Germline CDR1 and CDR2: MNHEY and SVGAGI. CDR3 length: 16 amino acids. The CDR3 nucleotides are TGTGCCAGCAGTTACTCGCCCAGCGGGGGTACAGATACGCAGTATTTT. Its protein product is CASSYSPSGGTDTQYF.

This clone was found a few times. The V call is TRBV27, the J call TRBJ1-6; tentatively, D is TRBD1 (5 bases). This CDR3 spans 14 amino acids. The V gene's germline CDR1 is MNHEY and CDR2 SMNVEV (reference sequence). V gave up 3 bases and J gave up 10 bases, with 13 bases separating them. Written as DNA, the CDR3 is TGTGCCAGCAGTTTGAGACAGCTATTGTCACCCCTCCACTTT. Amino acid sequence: CASSLRQLLSPLHF.

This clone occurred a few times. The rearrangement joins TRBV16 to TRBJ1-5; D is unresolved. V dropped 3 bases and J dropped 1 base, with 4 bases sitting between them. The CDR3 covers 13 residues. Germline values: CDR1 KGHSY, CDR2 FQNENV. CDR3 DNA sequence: TGTGCCAGCAGCCACGAGAGCAATCAGCCCCAGCATTTT. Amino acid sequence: CASSHESNQPQHF.

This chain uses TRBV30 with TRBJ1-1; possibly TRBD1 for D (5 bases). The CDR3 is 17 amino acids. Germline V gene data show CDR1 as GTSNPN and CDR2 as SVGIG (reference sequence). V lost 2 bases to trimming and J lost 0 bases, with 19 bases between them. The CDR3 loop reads CAWSKGILEKMNTEAFF. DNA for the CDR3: TGTGCCTGGAGTAAGGGGATTTTGGAAAAAATGAACACTGAAGCTTTCTTT.

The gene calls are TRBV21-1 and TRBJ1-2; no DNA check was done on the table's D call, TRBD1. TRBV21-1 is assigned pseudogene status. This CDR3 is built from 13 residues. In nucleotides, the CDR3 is TGTGCCAGCAGCAACGCAGGGAACTATGGCTACACCTTC. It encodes CASSNAGNYGYTF.

The CDR3 protein is CASSWGGGGDEQFF. The DNA of the CDR3 is TGTGCCAGCAGCTGGGGTGGGGGGGGCGATGAGCAGTTCTTC. The chain couples TRBV7-7 to TRBJ2-1; weak D call: TRBD2 (7 bases). The CDR3 is 14 residues long. Trimming took 4 bases from V and 8 from J, leaving 15 bases between them. Germline lookup yields CDR1 SSHAT and CDR2 FNYEAQ (reference sequence).

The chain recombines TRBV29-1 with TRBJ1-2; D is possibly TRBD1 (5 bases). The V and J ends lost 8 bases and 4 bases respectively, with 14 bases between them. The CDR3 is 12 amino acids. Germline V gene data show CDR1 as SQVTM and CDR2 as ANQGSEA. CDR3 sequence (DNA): TGCAGCTCATTGACAGAAATCTATGGCTACACCTTC. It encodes CSSLTEIYGYTF. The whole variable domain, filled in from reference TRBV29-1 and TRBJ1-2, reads SAVISQKPSRDICQRGTSLTIQCQVDSQVTMMFWYRQQPGQSLTLIATANQGSEATYESGFVIDKFPISRPNLTFSTLTVSNMSPEDSSIYLCSSLTEIYGYTFGSGTRLTVV.

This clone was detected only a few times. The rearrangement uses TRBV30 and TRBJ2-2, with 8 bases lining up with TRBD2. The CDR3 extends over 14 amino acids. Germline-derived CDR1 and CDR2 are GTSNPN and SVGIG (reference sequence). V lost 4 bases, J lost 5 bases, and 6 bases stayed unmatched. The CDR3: CAWKISGETGELFF. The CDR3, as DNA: TGTGCCTGGAAGATTAGCGGGGAAACCGGGGAGCTGTTTTTT. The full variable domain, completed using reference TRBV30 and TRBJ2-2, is SQTIHQWPATLVQPVGSPLSLECTVEGTSNPNLYWYRQAAGRGLQLLFYSVGIGQISSEVPQNLSASRPQDRQFILSSKKLLLSDSGFYLCAWKISGETGELFFGEGSRLTVL.

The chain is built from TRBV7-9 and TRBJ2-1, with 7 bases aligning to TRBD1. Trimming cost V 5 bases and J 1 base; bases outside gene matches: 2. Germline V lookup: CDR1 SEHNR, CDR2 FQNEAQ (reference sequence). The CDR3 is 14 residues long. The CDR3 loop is CASSTDRSYNEQFF. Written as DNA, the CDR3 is TGTGCCAGCAGCACGGACAGGTCCTACAATGAGCAGTTCTTC.

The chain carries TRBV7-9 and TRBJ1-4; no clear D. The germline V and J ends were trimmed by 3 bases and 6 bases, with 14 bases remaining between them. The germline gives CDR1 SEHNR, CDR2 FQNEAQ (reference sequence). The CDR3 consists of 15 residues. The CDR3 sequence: CASSFPRFRDEKLFF. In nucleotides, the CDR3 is TGTGCCAGCAGCTTCCCCCGGTTCCGCGATGAAAAACTGTTTTTT.

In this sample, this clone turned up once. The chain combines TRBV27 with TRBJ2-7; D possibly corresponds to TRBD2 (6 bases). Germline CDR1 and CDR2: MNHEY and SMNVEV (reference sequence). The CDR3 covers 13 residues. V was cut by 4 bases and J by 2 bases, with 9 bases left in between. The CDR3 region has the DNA TGTGCCAGCAGTTACGCTAGCGCCTACGAGCAGTACTTC. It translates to CASSYASAYEQYF.

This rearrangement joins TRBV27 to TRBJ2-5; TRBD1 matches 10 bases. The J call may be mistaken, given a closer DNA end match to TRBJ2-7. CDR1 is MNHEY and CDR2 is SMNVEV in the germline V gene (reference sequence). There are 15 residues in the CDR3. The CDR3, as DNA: TGTGCCAGCAGTCGCAACCCGGGACAGGGGTACGAGCAGTACTTC. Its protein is CASSRNPGQGYEQYF.

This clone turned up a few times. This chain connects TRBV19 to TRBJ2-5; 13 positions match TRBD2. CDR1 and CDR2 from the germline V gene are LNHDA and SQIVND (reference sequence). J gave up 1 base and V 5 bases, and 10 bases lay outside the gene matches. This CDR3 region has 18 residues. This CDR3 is CASSSRTSGGSFQETQYF. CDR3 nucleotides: TGTGCCAGTAGTTCTAGGACTAGCGGGGGAAGTTTCCAAGAGACCCAGTACTTC.

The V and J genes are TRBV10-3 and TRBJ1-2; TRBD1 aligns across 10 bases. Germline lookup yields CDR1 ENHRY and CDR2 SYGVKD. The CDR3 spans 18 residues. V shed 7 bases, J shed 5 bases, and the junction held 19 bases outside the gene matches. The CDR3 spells CAINPGQGERTAWYGYTF. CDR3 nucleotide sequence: TGTGCCATCAACCCCGGACAGGGGGAGAGAACTGCCTGGTATGGCTACACCTTC.

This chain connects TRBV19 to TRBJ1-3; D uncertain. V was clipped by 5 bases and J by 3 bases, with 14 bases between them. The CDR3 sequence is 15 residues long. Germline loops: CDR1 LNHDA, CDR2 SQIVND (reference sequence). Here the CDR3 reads CASSPRAGYGNTIYF. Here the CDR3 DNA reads TGTGCCAGTAGTCCCCGTGCGGGATATGGAAACACCATATATTTT.

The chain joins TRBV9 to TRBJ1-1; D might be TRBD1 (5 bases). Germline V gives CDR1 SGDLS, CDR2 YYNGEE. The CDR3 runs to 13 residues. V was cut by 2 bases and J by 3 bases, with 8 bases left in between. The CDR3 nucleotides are TGTGCCAGCAGCGTTTCAGGGTACACTGAAGCTTTCTTT. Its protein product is CASSVSGYTEAFF.

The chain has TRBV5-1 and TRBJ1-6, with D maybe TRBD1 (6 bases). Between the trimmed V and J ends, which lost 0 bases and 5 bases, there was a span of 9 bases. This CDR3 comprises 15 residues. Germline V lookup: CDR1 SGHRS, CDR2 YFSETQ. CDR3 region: CASSLGTVDNSPLHF. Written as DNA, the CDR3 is TGCGCCAGCAGCTTGGGGACAGTTGATAATTCACCCCTCCACTTT.

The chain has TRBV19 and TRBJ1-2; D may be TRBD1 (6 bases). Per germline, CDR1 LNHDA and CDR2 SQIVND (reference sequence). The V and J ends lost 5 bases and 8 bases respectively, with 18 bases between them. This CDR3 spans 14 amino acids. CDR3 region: CASSSNRALWGYTF. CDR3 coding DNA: TGTGCCAGTAGTTCGAACAGGGCTTTGTGGGGCTACACCTTC.

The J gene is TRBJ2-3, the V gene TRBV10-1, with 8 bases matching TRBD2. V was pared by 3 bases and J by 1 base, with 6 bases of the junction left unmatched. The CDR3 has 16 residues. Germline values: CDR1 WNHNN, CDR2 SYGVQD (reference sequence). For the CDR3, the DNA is TGCGCCAGCAGTGATCAAAGGCGGGGGGGCACAGATACGCAGTATTTT. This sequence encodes CASSDQRRGGTDTQYF.

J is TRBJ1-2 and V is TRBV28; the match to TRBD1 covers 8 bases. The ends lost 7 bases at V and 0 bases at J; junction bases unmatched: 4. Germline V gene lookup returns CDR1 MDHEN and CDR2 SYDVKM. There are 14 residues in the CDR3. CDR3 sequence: CASKAGGSNYGYTF. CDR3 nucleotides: TGTGCCAGCAAGGCAGGGGGCTCTAACTATGGCTACACCTTC.